One and the same sample provided the 21 T cell receptor beta chains below, sequenced in a study of T-cell memory formation after mild COVID-19. From the 5' RACE reads, TCRdb called clonotypes with MiXCR, one entry per CDR3 protein. Among 300,000 to 400,000 distinct CDR3 sequences listed, 25% to 30% were seen once. The sequenced sample consisted of PBMCs or a T cell subset sorted from them (not recorded which). Every receptor here comes from an adult woman who had mild COVID-19 (a few samples of this study predate the infection). Cell type and time point are not known.

This clonotype showed up just a few times. The chain is built from TRBV9 and TRBJ2-3, with D perhaps given as TRBD1 or TRBD2 (5 bases each). Germline CDR1 is SGDLS and CDR2 is YYNGEE. The CDR3 runs to 13 residues. Trimming stripped 5 bases from V and 7 bases from J, with 14 bases between. CDR3 sequence reads: CASRGDPLNTQYF. CDR3 DNA: TGTGCCAGCAGGGGGGACCCTCTGAATACGCAGTATTTT.

This clonotype was found a few times. The gene calls are TRBV12-3 or TRBV12-4 and TRBJ2-1; possible D gene TRBD1, 6 bases. This CDR3 is 12 amino acids long. Trimming removed 5 bases at V and 10 bases at J, with 12 bases between. The chain's CDR3 is CASSKTGLEQFF. DNA for the CDR3: TGTGCCAGCAGTAAAACAGGGTTGGAGCAGTTCTTC.

This clonotype appeared many times. The chain carries TRBV5-1 and TRBJ2-3; 7 bases are a match to TRBD2. J gave up 0 bases and V 0 bases, and 4 bases lay outside the gene matches. The length of the CDR3 is 16 residues. CDR1 and CDR2 (germline): SGHRS, YFSETQ. The CDR3: CASSLGLAVSTDTQYF. CDR3 DNA sequence: TGCGCCAGCAGCTTGGGGCTAGCGGTTAGCACAGATACGCAGTATTTT.

This chain uses TRBV11-2 with TRBJ1-2, with D unclear. V was shortened by 5 bases and J by 7 bases, with 17 bases between the two germline ends. Germline-derived CDR1 and CDR2 are SGHAT and FQNNGV. The CDR3 is 14 residues long. The CDR3 sequence is CASSVGLIDPGYTF. CDR3 in DNA: TGTGCCAGCAGCGTTGGACTGATCGACCCTGGCTACACCTTC. Full variable domain (rest looked up from reference TRBV11-2 and TRBJ1-2): EAGVAQSPRYKIIEKRQSVAFWCNPISGHATLYWYQQILGQGPKLLIQFQNNGVVDDSQLPKDRFSAERLKGVDSTLKIQPAKLEDSAVYLCASSVGLIDPGYTFGSGTRLTVV.

The CDR3 bases are TGTGCCAGCAGTGAAACGGTCGGTGAGCAGTTCTTC. Protein product: CASSETVGEQFF. This sequence joins TRBV6-4 and TRBJ2-1; D remains ambiguous. From germline, CDR1 is MRHNA and CDR2 SNTAGT. V was clipped by 3 bases and J by 9 bases, with 9 bases between them. CDR3 size: 12 residues.

The sample holds many counts of this clonotype. The chain joins TRBV4-1 to TRBJ2-4; 7 bases line up with TRBD1. The germline CDR1 and CDR2 sequences are MGHRA and YSYEKL. V trimming: 4 bases; J trimming: 1 base; junction bases outside the gene matches: 1. CDR3 length equals 14 residues. This CDR3 is CASSPQGAKNIQYF. The CDR3 DNA reads TGCGCCAGCAGCCCACAGGGGGCCAAAAACATTCAGTACTTC.

V usage is TRBV29-1 and J usage is TRBJ1-3, with D possibly TRBD1 on 6 matching bases. The CDR3 runs 16 residues. CDR1 is SQVTM and CDR2 is ANQGSEA in the germline V gene. Trimming removed 7 bases from V and 3 bases from J, with 22 bases in between. The CDR3 protein is CSGSSGTPNSGNTIYF. The CDR3 DNA reads TGCAGCGGATCATCCGGGACACCGAATAGTGGAAACACCATATATTTT.

This clonotype was seen only a few times. This sequence joins TRBV7-6 and TRBJ2-1; 13 nucleotides agree with TRBD2. CDR1 is SGHVS and CDR2 is FNYEAQ in the germline V gene. With 0 bases clipped from V and 8 bases from J, the junction kept 4 bases outside the gene matches. The CDR3 covers 16 residues. The CDR3 DNA reads TGTGCCAGCAGCTTAGCGCCACTAGCGGGAGGGGATGAGCAGTTCTTC. Residues: CASSLAPLAGGDEQFF.

The V gene is TRBV4-2, the J gene TRBJ2-5; no firm D call. CDR1 is LGHNA and CDR2 is YNFKEQ in the germline V gene. The CDR3 contains 15 residues. Trimming took 4 bases from V and 1 from J, leaving 13 bases between them. The CDR3 nucleotides are TGTGCCAGCAGCCGAGACCCCGGGTCCCAAGAGACCCAGTACTTC. Protein sequence: CASSRDPGSQETQYF.

This clonotype was seen only a few times. This chain uses TRBV29-1 with TRBJ2-1; TRBD1 agrees at 7 bases. The CDR3 covers 13 residues. Germline lookup yields CDR1 SQVTM and CDR2 ANQGSEA. With 8 bases clipped from V and 5 bases from J, the junction kept 9 bases outside the gene matches. The CDR3 loop is CSTTGAHHNEQFF. The DNA of the CDR3 is TGCAGCACAACAGGGGCGCATCACAATGAGCAGTTCTTC.

This clonotype appeared a few times. This chain uses TRBV20-1 with TRBJ2-7, with 7 bases that match TRBD1. V was clipped by 5 bases and J by 5 bases; unmatched bases: 6. The CDR3 spans 12 residues. Germline CDR1 reads DFQATT; CDR2 reads SNEGSKA (reference sequence). CDR3 amino acids: CSADREGNEQYF. CDR3 in DNA: TGCAGTGCTGACAGGGAAGGGAACGAGCAGTACTTC.

This clonotype has ten or more counts. This sequence joins TRBV27 and TRBJ2-7, with D tentatively TRBD2 (6 bases). V dropped 0 bases and J dropped 3 bases, with 6 bases sitting between them. From germline, CDR1 is MNHEY and CDR2 SMNVEV (reference sequence). The CDR3 runs 13 residues. CDR3 in DNA: TGTGCCAGCAGTTTATCGGGGGGCTACGAGCAGTACTTC. Encoded protein: CASSLSGGYEQYF.

The chain joins TRBV24-1 to TRBJ2-1, with D perhaps matching TRBD1 (6 bases). Per germline, CDR1 KGHDR and CDR2 SFDVKD. The CDR3 consists of 13 residues. Trimming shortened V by 2 bases and J by 7 bases, and 8 bases separated the two germline ends. CDR3 region: CATSDSGTNEQFF. In nucleotides, the CDR3 is TGTGCCACCAGTGATTCGGGGACAAATGAGCAGTTCTTC.

This clonotype was detected only once. The gene calls are TRBV12-3 or TRBV12-4 and TRBJ1-1, with D unclear. The length of the CDR3 is 13 residues. V was shortened by 5 bases and J by 4 bases, with 11 bases between the two germline ends. The CDR3 sequence: CASSPIGITEAFF. As DNA, the CDR3 is TGTGCCAGCAGTCCCATTGGGATCACTGAAGCTTTCTTT.

This clonotype was seen just once. J is TRBJ2-1 and V is TRBV4-1, with 8 bases fitting TRBD1. CDR1 MGHRA and CDR2 YSYEKL come from the germline V gene. V shed 0 bases, J shed 4 bases, and the junction held 5 bases outside the gene matches. The CDR3 consists of 16 residues. The CDR3 protein is CASSQDSGGGYNEQFF. The CDR3 region has the DNA TGCGCCAGCAGCCAAGATTCAGGGGGCGGTTACAATGAGCAGTTCTTC.

The chain has TRBV5-1 and TRBJ2-3; D is perhaps TRBD1 (6 bases). This CDR3 is built from 14 residues. V was cut by 0 bases and J by 5 bases, with 10 bases left in between. Germline-derived CDR1 and CDR2 are SGHRS and YFSETQ. The CDR3 DNA reads TGCGCCAGCAGCTTGGGGCAAGGGGGAGATACGCAGTATTTT. Encoded protein: CASSLGQGGDTQYF.

The chain uses TRBV7-2 and TRBJ2-4, with 7 nucleotides matching TRBD2. The CDR3 is made up of 12 amino acids. Germline V CDR1 and CDR2: SGHTA, FQGNSA. After removal of 11 bases from V and 11 bases from J, the junction contained 12 bases not matched to a gene. The CDR3 nucleotides are TGTGCCCCCCGGGCCCGCCGGGGGGTTCAGTACTTC. Translation gives CAPRARRGVQYF.

The rearrangement uses TRBV6-5 and TRBJ1-2, with D unclear. CDR1 MNHEY and CDR2 SVGAGI come from the germline V gene. The CDR3 runs 13 residues. Trimming shortened V by 2 bases and J by 8 bases, and 12 bases separated the two germline ends. The CDR3 spells CASSYPGLAGYTF. The CDR3 coding sequence is TGTGCCAGCAGTTACCCAGGACTGGCGGGCTACACCTTC.

The chain couples TRBV16 to TRBJ2-7; unclear D gene. The CDR3 has 13 residues. Trimming left V 0 bases short and J 2 bases short, with 5 bases between. Germline V CDR1 and CDR2: KGHSY, FQNENV. In DNA, the CDR3 is TGTGCCAGCAGCCAATCGTCTCCCTACGAGCAGTACTTC. It translates to CASSQSSPYEQYF.

This chain connects TRBV10-3 to TRBJ2-4, with TRBD1 matching 7 bases. V was clipped by 4 bases and J by 3 bases; unmatched bases: 3. The CDR3 is 14 amino acids. Germline values: CDR1 ENHRY, CDR2 SYGVKD. The CDR3 nucleotides read TGTGCCATCAGTGTTGGACAGGACAAAAACATTCAGTACTTC. It codes for CAISVGQDKNIQYF.

The sample holds a few counts of this clonotype. The chain has TRBV4-3 and TRBJ1-4; D remains ambiguous. Trimming took 0 bases from V and 7 from J, leaving 12 bases between them. The CDR3 sequence is 15 residues long. Germline V gene sequence: CDR1 LGHNA, CDR2 YSLEER. DNA for the CDR3: TGCGCCAGCAGCCAAGATAACATGGCTACTGAAAAACTGTTTTTT. Protein sequence: CASSQDNMATEKLFF.